The 23 T cell receptor beta chains given below trace back to one sample, sequenced in a study of molecular identifiers for immune sequencing clone quantification. TCRdb independently ran MiXCR on the PCR reads; one entry per CDR3 protein. This sample carries approximately 500,000 distinct CDR3 sequences, 25% of them seen once, and the ten largest clones take under 0.8%. Sequencing was performed on naive CD8+ T cells from blood, with Jurkat cell RNA spiked in. Subset reported: FACS-sorted CD8+CD4-CCR7+CD45RA+ naive T cells. All receptors derive from a human donor in good health. Some libraries in this study had Jurkat cell RNA spiked in.

Details on this clonotype: This may be a read error, as it is one base from a much larger clone. This chain connects TRBV29-1 to TRBJ1-1; D is possibly TRBD1 (5 bases). V was clipped by 7 bases and J by 4 bases, with 16 bases between them. Germline CDR1 is SQVTM and CDR2 is ANQGSEA. The CDR3 runs 13 residues. The CDR3 spells CSAGPSRGTEAFF. CDR3 nucleotides: TGCAGCGCTGGCCCGAGTAGGGGCACTGAAGCTTTCTTT.

With respect to this clonotype: This CDR3 is missing its conserved last phenylalanine or tryptophan, likely due to a read error. This rearrangement joins TRBV20-1 to TRBJ1-1; TRBD1 agrees at 9 bases. Trimming at V came to 6 bases and at J to 7 bases, leaving 6 bases not matched to a gene. The CDR3 has 12 amino acids. CDR1 is DFQATT, CDR2 SNEGSKA, per germline (reference sequence). The CDR3 DNA reads TGCAGTGCGCCGGGACAGGGTTATGAAGCTTTCCTT. Its translation is CSAPGQGYEAFL.

About this clonotype itself: The CDR3 does not end in the conserved phenylalanine or tryptophan, so this is likely a read error. The chain carries TRBV12-3 or TRBV12-4 and TRBJ2-2; D is perhaps TRBD2 (5 bases). The CDR3 is made up of 15 amino acids. The germline V and J ends were trimmed by 4 bases and 5 bases, with 14 bases remaining between them. CDR3 sequence: CASSWAQWTTGELFS. DNA of the CDR3: TGTGCCAGCAGTTGGGCCCAGTGGACTACCGGGGAGCTGTTTTCT.

Details on this clonotype: Just one base apart from a much larger clone, this may be a read error. This chain links TRBV6-5 with TRBJ2-7; tentatively, D is TRBD2 (5 bases). V lost 8 bases to trimming and J lost 7 bases, with 12 bases between them. Germline V gene data show CDR1 as MNHEY and CDR2 as SVGAGI. This CDR3 is 11 amino acids long. CDR3 DNA: TGTGCCAGCGGATCCCAGCGGGAGCAGTACTTC. Its protein product is CASGSQREQYF.

This clonotype has ten or more counts. The rearrangement links TRBV30 to TRBJ2-7; 11 positions agree with TRBD2. From germline, CDR1 is GTSNPN and CDR2 SVGIG (reference sequence). V dropped 5 bases and J dropped 4; count of bases not matched to a gene: 4. The CDR3 spans 13 residues. The CDR3: CAWSTSGTYEQYF. For the CDR3, the DNA is TGTGCCTGGTCGACTAGCGGGACTTACGAGCAGTACTTC.

This clonotype has just a few counts. The V and J genes are TRBV20-1 and TRBJ2-7; D unresolved. The germline gives CDR1 DFQATT, CDR2 SNEGSKA (reference sequence). This CDR3 is built from 15 residues. V lost 1 base and J lost 0, with 13 bases in between. This CDR3 reads CSARVPTKSSYEQYF. The CDR3 DNA follows: TGCAGTGCTAGAGTGCCTACCAAGAGCTCCTACGAGCAGTACTTC.

This clonotype was counted a few times. The CDR3 region has the DNA TGCAGCGTTGTACAGGGGACCGAGCAGTACTTC. Encoded protein: CSVVQGTEQYF. This chain links TRBV29-1 with TRBJ2-7; TRBD1 matches at 7 bases. There are 11 residues in the CDR3. Germline V CDR1 and CDR2: SQVTM, ANQGSEA. Trimming at V came to 4 bases and at J to 6 bases, leaving 3 bases not matched to a gene.

Turning to this clonotype: Since a much larger clone is just one base distant, this may be a read error. J is TRBJ2-5 and V is TRBV29-1; a possible D gene is TRBD1 (6 bases). This CDR3 has 12 amino acids. Looked up from germline, CDR1 is SQVTM and CDR2 is ANQGSEA. Here the CDR3 reads CSVEQGSETKYF. The DNA for the CDR3 is TGCAGCGTCGAACAGGGCAGCGAGACCAAGTACTTC.

A single count supports this clonotype. A much more abundant neighbour one base away suggests this may be a read error. The chain has TRBV6-6 and TRBJ2-5; D might be TRBD1 or TRBD2, each matching 5 bases. Germline V gene lookup returns CDR1 MNHNY and CDR2 SVGAGI (reference sequence). The CDR3 covers 11 residues. Between the trimmed V and J ends, which lost 8 bases and 5 bases, there was a span of 9 bases. CDR3 loop: CASVGVETQYF. Written as DNA, the CDR3 is TGTGCCAGCGTGGGGGTTGAGACCCAGTACTTC.

The table lists this clonotype with many counts. The rearrangement links TRBV30 to TRBJ2-7, with a possible D match to TRBD2 (5 bases). CDR3 length equals 11 residues. V shed 2 bases and J shed 5 bases, with 7 bases lying between them. CDR1 is GTSNPN, CDR2 SVGIG, per germline (reference sequence). CDR3 protein: CAWSPGNEQYF. The CDR3 DNA reads TGTGCCTGGAGTCCGGGGAACGAGCAGTACTTC.

This clonotype has a handful of counts. The chain carries TRBV5-6 and TRBJ2-7; 7 nucleotides line up with TRBD2. J was trimmed by 3 bases and V by 3 bases; bases with no gene match: 6. Germline CDR1 and CDR2: SGHDT and YYEEEE. The CDR3 loop spans 14 amino acids. The CDR3 DNA is TGTGCCAGCAGCTCAGCGGGGAGGGTCTACGAGCAGTACTTC. Protein: CASSSAGRVYEQYF.

A note on this clonotype: The junction does not match germline at one end; this may be a read error. CDR3 protein: CASGGSGYPF. The DNA of the CDR3 is TGTGCCAGTGGGGGGTCCGGCTACCCCTTC. The chain recombines TRBV19 with TRBJ1-2; D may be TRBD1 (5 bases). The CDR3 length is 10 residues. Germline lookup yields CDR1 LNHDA and CDR2 SQIVND (reference sequence).

A few counts support this clonotype. The chain carries TRBV4-3 and TRBJ2-5; D not resolved. CDR1 and CDR2 (germline): LGHNA, YSLEER. The germline V and J ends were trimmed by 1 base and 5 bases, with 17 bases remaining between them. This CDR3 spans 16 amino acids. This CDR3 is CASSQVFLGSAETQYF. CDR3 coding DNA: TGCGCCAGCAGCCAAGTATTCCTGGGATCGGCGGAGACCCAGTACTTC.

Comment on this clonotype: One end of the junction is discordant with germline, which a read error may explain. The chain has TRBV6-5 and TRBJ1-1, with 8 bases lining up with TRBD1. The CDR3 covers 13 residues. Germline V gene sequence: CDR1 MNHEY, CDR2 SVGAGI. The CDR3 DNA sequence: TGTGCCAGCAGACAGGGGGGGAACACTGAAGCTCTCTTT. Translation gives CASRQGGNTEALF.

The sample holds many counts of this clonotype. The chain recombines TRBV9 with TRBJ1-1, with no clear D. The CDR3 is 13 amino acids. Germline V gene data show CDR1 as SGDLS and CDR2 as YYNGEE. The V end was cut by 3 bases, the J end by 4 bases, with 10 bases between. CDR3 sequence reads: CASSGSVSTEAFF. The CDR3 DNA reads TGTGCCAGCAGCGGGAGTGTTAGCACTGAAGCTTTCTTT.

Only a few counts were recorded for this clonotype. The chain couples TRBV6-5 to TRBJ2-3; 13 nucleotides agree with TRBD2. V shed 2 bases and J 4 bases; nucleotides not matched to a gene: 3. This CDR3 has 16 amino acids. Germline CDR1 is MNHEY and CDR2 is SVGAGI. The CDR3 region is CASSYGTSGNPDTQYF. CDR3 in DNA: TGTGCCAGCAGTTACGGGACTAGCGGGAATCCAGATACGCAGTATTTT.

This clonotype occurred a few times. The chain carries TRBV6-2 or TRBV6-3 and TRBJ2-7; 8 nucleotides align to TRBD1. V shed 2 bases and J 6 bases; nucleotides not matched to a gene: 3. This CDR3 is built from 13 residues. Germline CDR1 MNHEY, CDR2 SVGEGT. CDR3: CASSYQGAAEQYF. CDR3 DNA sequence: TGTGCCAGCAGTTACCAGGGGGCGGCCGAGCAGTACTTC.

Note on this clonotype: A much larger clone differs from this one at a single base, so this may be a read error. This chain uses TRBV9 with TRBJ2-3; perhaps D is TRBD1 or TRBD2 (6 bases each). This CDR3 region has 18 residues. The germline V gene has CDR1 SGDLS and CDR2 YYNGEE. Between the trimmed V and J ends, which lost 0 bases and 4 bases, there was a span of 21 bases. The CDR3: CASSVAPRAQEGADTQYF. As DNA, the CDR3 is TGTGCCAGCAGCGTAGCCCCCAGGGCCCAGGAGGGGGCAGATACGCAGTATTTT.

Comment on this clonotype: Since a much larger clone is just one base distant, this may be a read error. The CDR3 reads CASSLVATPCGYTF. In DNA, the CDR3 is TGTGCCAGCAGCTTGGTCGCAACTCCCTGTGGCTACACCTTC. This sequence joins TRBV5-6 and TRBJ1-2; D not resolved. The CDR3 is made up of 14 amino acids. CDR1 is SGHDT and CDR2 is YYEEEE in the germline V gene. Trimming removed 0 bases at V and 7 bases at J, with 13 bases between.

This clonotype occurred many times. The chain recombines TRBV5-1 with TRBJ2-5, with TRBD2 as a possible D gene (5 bases). The CDR3 runs to 13 residues. Germline CDR1 is SGHRS and CDR2 is YFSETQ. V was cut by 0 bases and J by 6 bases, with 9 bases left in between. DNA of the CDR3: TGCGCCAGCAGCTTGGGAGACGGGAAGACCCAGTACTTC. It codes for CASSLGDGKTQYF.

This clonotype was seen at least ten times. V is TRBV29-1 and J is TRBJ1-5; D uncertain. The CDR3 runs to 15 residues. V was clipped by 4 bases and J by 0 bases, with 13 bases between them. Germline CDR1 and CDR2: SQVTM and ANQGSEA. The CDR3 nucleotides are TGCAGCGTTGGTGGTTTTCAGGATAGCAATCAGCCCCAGCATTTT. As protein: CSVGGFQDSNQPQHF.

This clonotype turned up a few times. The chain recombines TRBV23-1 with TRBJ1-4; 8 bases map to TRBD1. TRBV23-1 carries the ORF label, with uncertain function. The CDR3 runs to 16 residues. Germline trimming cut 7 bases from V and 7 bases from J; bases unmatched to any gene: 14. The CDR3 is CASTIKPRGPGEKLFF. The DNA for the CDR3 is TGCGCCAGCACAATTAAACCCAGGGGGCCGGGTGAAAAACTGTTTTTT.

The V call is TRBV20-1, the J call TRBJ1-6; possible D gene TRBD1, 6 bases. The CDR3 has 13 amino acids. V was shortened by 0 bases and J by 10 bases, with 10 bases between the two germline ends. CDR1 is DFQATT and CDR2 is SNEGSKA in the germline V gene (reference sequence). The CDR3 DNA reads TGCAGTGCTAGAGACACAGGGATATCACCCCTCCACTTT. It translates to CSARDTGISPLHF.